One sample yielded the 23 T cell receptor beta chains listed below, sequenced in a study of blood T cell repertoires in COVID-19. Some clones are missing from TCRdb's copy, which holds only in-frame ones; the method was immunoSEQ multiplex PCR. The sample contains a few hundred thousand clones, roughly 90% of which appear only once. Material: peripheral blood. These receptors were collected from a man between 40 and 49 years old with acute or convalescent COVID-19.

Worth noting for this clone: An end of the junction does not agree with germline; a read error may underlie this. The chain is built from TRBV27 and TRBJ1-6, with D tentatively TRBD1 (5 bases). This CDR3 has 16 amino acids. Germline V CDR1 and CDR2: MNHEY, SMNVEV (reference sequence). This chain's CDR3 is CASSPATVLIGSLLHF. The CDR3 nucleotides are TGTGCCAGCAGTCCAGCGACAGTACTAATAGGTTCACTCCTCCACTTT.

CDR3 coding DNA: TGTGCCAGCAGTTTTACAGTTGGGGCCTCTGATCTTAGGCAGTACTTC. Protein product: CASSFTVGASDLRQYF. The chain carries TRBV27 and TRBJ2-7; TRBD1 is a possible D gene (5 bases). Trimming pared 3 bases from V and 9 bases from J, leaving 24 bases between. CDR3 length equals 16 residues. The germline V gene has CDR1 MNHEY and CDR2 SMNVEV (reference sequence).

The chain links TRBV28 to TRBJ1-5, with 8 bases fitting TRBD1. The CDR3 runs 14 residues. The V gene end was trimmed by 8 bases and the J gene end by 5 bases; junction bases not matched to a gene: 8. Looked up from germline, CDR1 is MDHEN and CDR2 is SYDVKM. CDR3 in DNA: TGTGCCAGCGGGTACCAGGGGGCGGATCAGCCCCAGCATTTT. Translating it yields CASGYQGADQPQHF. The full variable domain, with the rest looked up from reference TRBV28 and TRBJ1-5, is DVKVTQSSRYLVKRTGEKVFLECVQDMDHENMFWYRQDPGLGLRLIYFSYDVKMKEKGDIPEGYSVSREKKERFSLILESASTNQTSMYLCASGYQGADQPQHFGDGTRLSIL.

V usage is TRBV28 and J usage is TRBJ2-7; perhaps TRBD1 as D (5 bases). CDR3 length: 16 residues. The germline CDR1 and CDR2 sequences are MDHEN and SYDVKM. V shed 6 bases and J shed 0 bases, with 18 bases lying between them. The CDR3 DNA is TGTGCCAGCAGGCCGCCTCAGGGCCGAAGCTCCTACGAGCAGTACTTC. Protein sequence: CASRPPQGRSSYEQYF.

J is TRBJ1-1 and V is TRBV29-1; 9 bases map to TRBD1. The germline gives CDR1 SQVTM, CDR2 ANQGSEA. V dropped 7 bases and J dropped 1; count of bases not matched to a gene: 4. The CDR3 length is 13 residues. CDR3 nucleotide sequence: TGCAGCGCCAGGGACAGGGCGAACACTGAAGCTTTCTTT. This encodes CSARDRANTEAFF.

The rearrangement uses TRBV12-2 and TRBJ1-1; TRBD1, the table's D call, was not compared with the DNA. TRBV12-2 is a recognized pseudogene. The CDR3 has 13 amino acids. The CDR3 DNA reads as TGTGCAAGTCGCTTAGCGAACAGGGGGCCGGCTTTCTTT. Its protein product is CASRLANRGPAFF.

The rearrangement uses TRBV13 and TRBJ2-7, with D hard to call. The germline V gene encodes CDR1 PRHDT and CDR2 FYEKMQ (reference sequence). The CDR3 runs to 12 residues. V was trimmed by 3 bases and J by 3 bases, leaving 6 bases between them. CDR3 amino acids: CASSLGVYEQYF. Here the CDR3 DNA reads TGTGCCAGCAGCTTGGGCGTCTACGAGCAGTACTTC. The entire variable domain, with the rest obtained from reference TRBV13 and TRBJ2-7, is as follows: AAGVIQSPRHLIKEKRETATLKCYPIPRHDTVYWYQQGPGQDPQFLISFYEKMQSDKGSIPDRFSAQQFSDYHSELNMSSLELGDSALYFCASSLGVYEQYFGPGTRLTVT.

The chain's CDR3 is CASSLVRDIPPLHF. In DNA form, the CDR3 reads TGTGCCAGCAGCTTGGTCCGGGACATTCCACCCCTCCACTTT. The chain joins TRBV5-6 to TRBJ1-6; possibly TRBD1 for D (6 bases). Germline lookup yields CDR1 SGHDT and CDR2 YYEEEE. The V end lost 0 bases, the J end lost 11 bases, and 12 bases lay between the germline ends. The CDR3 is 14 amino acids. The entire variable domain, with the rest obtained from reference TRBV5-6 and TRBJ1-6, is as follows: DAGVTQSPTHLIKTRGQQVTLRCSPKSGHDTVSWYQQALGQGPQFIFQYYEEEERQRGNFPDRFSGHQFPNYSSELNVNALLLGDSALYLCASSLVRDIPPLHFGNGTRLTVT.

This rearrangement joins TRBV9 to TRBJ1-4; TRBD1 agrees at 7 bases. Trimming took 1 base from V and 4 from J; bases not matched to a gene: 7. The germline V gene has CDR1 SGDLS and CDR2 YYNGEE. The CDR3 runs 16 residues. The CDR3 DNA is TGTGCCAGCAGCGTATCTATCGGGACAGTTAATGAAAAACTGTTTTTT. This encodes CASSVSIGTVNEKLFF. The full variable domain, its missing parts supplied by reference TRBV9 and TRBJ1-4, is DSGVTQTPKHLITATGQRVTLRCSPRSGDLSVYWYQQSLDQGLQFLIQYYNGEERAKGNILERFSAQQFPDLHSELNLSSLELGDSALYFCASSVSIGTVNEKLFFGSGTQLSVL.

The genes are TRBV25-1 and TRBJ2-7; 10 nucleotides agree with TRBD1. CDR1 and CDR2 (germline): MGHDK, SYGVNS. The V segment lost 1 base and the J segment 5 bases; nucleotides outside the gene matches: 5. The CDR3 has 15 amino acids. The CDR3 spells CASSEWGTGEDEQYF. CDR3 sequence (DNA): TGTGCCAGCAGTGAATGGGGGACAGGGGAGGACGAGCAGTACTTC.

The chain employs TRBV19 and TRBJ1-6, with D tentatively TRBD1 (5 bases). CDR3 size: 15 residues. V lost 5 bases, J lost 5 bases, and 13 bases lay in between. CDR1 is LNHDA and CDR2 is SQIVND in the germline V gene (reference sequence). The CDR3 DNA reads TGTGCCAGTAGTTTGGGGCTTGGTGATAATTCACCCCTCCACTTT. This codes for CASSLGLGDNSPLHF. The variable domain in full, completed from reference TRBV19 and TRBJ1-6, reads DGGITQSPKYLFRKEGQNVTLSCEQNLNHDAMYWYRQDPGQGLRLIYYSQIVNDFQKGDIAEGYSVSREKKESFPLTVTSAQKNPTAFYLCASSLGLGDNSPLHFGNGTRLTVT.

J is TRBJ1-1 and V is TRBV11-2, with a weak D call TRBD1 (5 bases). Trimming removed 5 bases at V and 1 base at J, with 14 bases between. CDR1 is SGHAT, CDR2 FQNNGV, per germline. The CDR3 runs 15 residues. The CDR3 region is CASSRRRGGNTEAFF. DNA for the CDR3: TGTGCCAGCAGCCGCCGCCGGGGGGGGAACACTGAAGCTTTCTTT.

Remarks on this clone: Other nucleotide sequences in the sample specify the same CDR3. CDR3 bases: TGTGCCAGCAGTGACTCAGGGGGCACAGATACGCAGTATTTT. Its protein product is CASSDSGGTDTQYF. The J gene is TRBJ2-3, the V gene TRBV6-4; the D gene is possibly TRBD1 (5 bases). CDR1 is MRHNA and CDR2 is SNTAGT in the germline V gene. Trimming took 0 bases from V and 1 from J, leaving 5 bases between them. The CDR3 runs 14 residues.

This CDR3 is CASSLEPPGTYGYTF. For the CDR3, the DNA is TGTGCCAGCAGCTTGGAGCCGCCCGGGACATATGGCTACACCTTC. The chain links TRBV5-6 to TRBJ1-2; weak D call: TRBD1 (6 bases). The CDR3 spans 15 residues. V lost 0 bases to trimming and J lost 5 bases, with 14 bases between them. CDR1 is SGHDT, CDR2 YYEEEE, per germline.

The CDR3 region is CASSLTRAGETQYF. CDR3 DNA: TGTGCCAGCAGCTTAACCCGGGCGGGAGAGACCCAGTACTTC. This chain joins TRBV13 and TRBJ2-5; D might be TRBD2 (5 bases). CDR1 and CDR2 from the germline V gene are PRHDT and FYEKMQ (reference sequence). The CDR3 totals 14 residues. Trimming stripped 2 bases from V and 4 bases from J, with 11 bases between. Full variable domain (rest looked up from reference TRBV13 and TRBJ2-5): AAGVIQSPRHLIKEKRETATLKCYPIPRHDTVYWYQQGPGQDPQFLISFYEKMQSDKGSIPDRFSAQQFSDYHSELNMSSLELGDSALYFCASSLTRAGETQYFGPGTRLLVL.

The chain combines TRBV6-2 or TRBV6-3 with TRBJ1-5; 8 positions agree with TRBD1. Looked up from germline, CDR1 is MNHEY and CDR2 is SVGEGT. The ends lost 6 bases at V and 5 bases at J; junction bases unmatched: 15. This CDR3 is built from 17 residues. The CDR3 loop is CASSKRPWTGSYQPQHF. The DNA of the CDR3 is TGTGCCAGCAGCAAGCGACCCTGGACAGGGTCCTATCAGCCCCAGCATTTT.

This clone has more than one count but fewer than ten. The CDR3 loop reads CASSTGTGGRYEQYF. The CDR3 nucleotides are TGTGCCAGTAGTACCGGGACAGGGGGGAGGTACGAGCAGTACTTC. The chain links TRBV19 to TRBJ2-7; TRBD1 matches 11 bases. V gave up 4 bases and J gave up 4 bases; unmatched junction bases: 6. This CDR3 region has 15 residues. Germline V gives CDR1 LNHDA, CDR2 SQIVND (reference sequence).

This rearrangement joins TRBV5-1 to TRBJ2-7, with 11 bases matching TRBD1. CDR3 length: 14 residues. CDR1 and CDR2 from the germline V gene are SGHRS and YFSETQ. With V trimmed by 4 bases and J by 5 bases, 5 bases remained unmatched. The CDR3 DNA follows: TGCGCCAGCAGCCCGGGGACAGGGGGACACGAGCAGTACTTC. It specifies CASSPGTGGHEQYF.

The chain employs TRBV7-8 and TRBJ2-1; 10 nucleotides line up with TRBD2. CDR3 length: 17 amino acids. Germline V gene data show CDR1 as SGHVS and CDR2 as FQNEAQ. V gave up 2 bases and J gave up 2 bases; unmatched junction bases: 6. CDR3 residues: CASSLFSSGSTYNEQFF. CDR3 nucleotide sequence: TGTGCCAGCAGCTTATTTTCTAGCGGGAGCACCTACAATGAGCAGTTCTTC.

The V and J genes are TRBV27 and TRBJ2-1, with 7 bases that match TRBD2. The junction had 8 bases not matched to a gene; V was cut back by 5 bases and J by 1 base. The CDR3 sequence is 16 residues long. Per the germline V gene, CDR1 is MNHEY and CDR2 is SMNVEV (reference sequence). As DNA, the CDR3 is TGTGCCAGCAGTGTCCTAGCGGCCCTTTCCTACAATGAGCAGTTCTTC. Its translation is CASSVLAALSYNEQFF.

This sequence joins TRBV18 and TRBJ1-1, with D possibly matching TRBD1 (6 bases). Deletions cut 3 bases from V and 6 bases from J, with 17 bases between. The CDR3 is 15 amino acids. Germline V gene lookup returns CDR1 KGHSH and CDR2 LQKENI. CDR3 DNA sequence: TGTGCCAGCTCACCCATGGGACATTACGTCGCTGAAGCTTTCTTT. Protein: CASSPMGHYVAEAFF.

The chain has TRBV28 and TRBJ2-2; 11 positions agree with TRBD2. Trimming took 3 bases from V and 6 from J; bases not matched to a gene: 9. CDR1 and CDR2 (germline): MDHEN, SYDVKM. The CDR3 runs to 17 residues. CDR3 sequence (DNA): TGTGCCAGCAGTTTGGGTTTAGTACTAGCGGGAGCCGGGGAGCTGTTTTTT. Translated, it gives CASSLGLVLAGAGELFF.

The V gene is TRBV15, the J gene TRBJ1-2, with TRBD1 as a possible D gene (6 bases). The CDR3 has 15 residues. The V end lost 1 base, the J end lost 2 bases, and 11 bases lay between the germline ends. Germline CDR1 reads LNHNV; CDR2 reads YYDKDF (reference sequence). The CDR3 DNA reads as TGTGCCACCAGCAGAGGGGGACACGAGAACTATGGCTACACCTTC. Protein: CATSRGGHENYGYTF.